Listed here are 22 T cell receptor beta chains from one sample, sequenced in a study of preoperative IRX-2 immunotherapy in early breast cancer. Documented treatment: preoperative locoregional IRX-2 cytokine immunotherapy. Sequenced by immunoSEQ multiplex PCR; TCRdb stores in-frame clones only, minus some. Among about 98,000 clones listed, about nine tenths were seen once. Material: tumor tissue, obtained after IRX-2 immunotherapy. Receptors originate from a human donor with breast cancer.

The J gene is TRBJ2-2, the V gene TRBV1; no DNA check was done on the table's D call, TRBD2. TRBV1 is recorded as a pseudogene. This CDR3 comprises 16 residues. The CDR3 DNA reads TGCGCCAGCAGCTTGAGCGTCAAGATGGTCACCGGGGAGCTGTTTTTT. It is translated as CASSLSVKMVTGELFF.

The CDR3 bases are TGTGCCAGCAGCTTTAGCACTAGCGGACAAGAGACCCAGTACTTC. Amino acids: CASSFSTSGQETQYF. V and J are TRBV11-1 and TRBJ2-5; TRBD2 matches 8 bases. Losses at the gene ends were 3 bases for V and 2 bases for J; bases not matched to a gene: 5. The CDR3 covers 15 residues. CDR1 and CDR2 (germline): SGHAT, FQDESV (reference sequence).

The rearrangement links TRBV7-4 to TRBJ2-1, with D perhaps TRBD2 (6 bases). This CDR3 spans 14 amino acids. Trimming took 5 bases from V and 7 from J, leaving 15 bases between them. Germline V CDR1 and CDR2: SGHVT, SQSDAQ. The CDR3 is CASSRENSGNEQFF. The CDR3 DNA reads TGTGCCAGCAGCCGGGAGAACAGCGGAAATGAGCAGTTCTTC.

This clone has more than one count but fewer than ten. The genes are TRBV10-2 and TRBJ1-5; 7 bases align to TRBD1. The CDR3 contains 15 residues. Germline trimming cut 6 bases from V and 8 bases from J; bases unmatched to any gene: 13. The germline gives CDR1 WSHSY, CDR2 SAAADI. CDR3 protein: CASSENRGSFEPQHF. The CDR3 DNA sequence: TGCGCCAGCAGCGAAAACAGGGGATCCTTCGAGCCCCAGCATTTT.

V is TRBV5-1 and J is TRBJ1-3, with a possible D match to TRBD1 (6 bases). V lost 3 bases and J lost 2, with 18 bases in between. There are 17 residues in the CDR3. Germline CDR1 SGHRS, CDR2 YFSETQ. The CDR3 loop reads CASSSRGGFPPGNTIYF. In DNA, the CDR3 is TGCGCCAGCAGCTCCAGGGGAGGCTTCCCCCCTGGAAACACCATATATTTT.

This chain links TRBV5-1 with TRBJ2-1; no definite D call. The CDR3 sequence is 15 residues long. CDR1 is SGHRS, CDR2 YFSETQ, per germline. Deletions cut 4 bases from V and 6 bases from J, with 17 bases between. The CDR3 region is CASSLTGGGGNEQFF. The CDR3, as DNA: TGCGCCAGCAGCCTTACTGGTGGTGGTGGCAATGAGCAGTTCTTC.

Only one count was recorded for this clone. This chain uses TRBV2 with TRBJ1-5, with D unresolved. V was pared by 7 bases and J by 0 bases, with 7 bases between. In germline, CDR1 is SNHLY, CDR2 FYNNEI. The CDR3 runs 13 residues. CDR3 sequence: CASTTNSNQPQHF. As DNA, the CDR3 is TGTGCCAGCACTACAAATAGCAATCAGCCCCAGCATTTT. Full variable domain (rest looked up from reference TRBV2 and TRBJ1-5): EPEVTQTPSHQVTQMGQEVILRCVPISNHLYFYWYRQILGQKVEFLVSFYNNEISEKSEIFDDQFSVERPDGSNFTLKIRSTKLEDSAMYFCASTTNSNQPQHFGDGTRLSIL.

The V gene is TRBV22-1, the J gene TRBJ2-3. TRBV22-1 corresponds to a pseudogene. The CDR3 is 14 amino acids. CDR3 bases: TGTGCCAGCCATTGGACCCCCAGCACAGATACGCAGTATTTT. Its protein product is CASHWTPSTDTQYF.

V is TRBV11-3 and J is TRBJ2-3; 8 nucleotides match TRBD1. Germline assignment: CDR1 SGHNT and CDR2 YENEEA. The ends lost 5 bases at V and 4 bases at J; junction bases unmatched: 5. The CDR3 is made up of 14 amino acids. The CDR3 DNA is TGTGCCAGCAGCCCGACAGGGGTGGCAGATACGCAGTATTTT. It is translated as CASSPTGVADTQYF.

The V call is TRBV7-7, the J call TRBJ1-5, with D uncertain. The CDR3 covers 16 residues. Germline CDR1 and CDR2: SSHAT and FNYEAQ (reference sequence). V lost 5 bases and J 5 bases, leaving 19 bases between the germline ends. The CDR3 nucleotides are TGTGCCAGCAGCCCCATTGCCTATGAGGGCGATCAGCCCCAGCATTTT. It translates to CASSPIAYEGDQPQHF. Drawing the rest from reference TRBV7-7 and TRBJ1-5, the complete variable domain is GAGVSQSPRYKVTKRGQDVTLRCDPISSHATLYWYQQALGQGPEFLTYFNYEAQPDKSGLPSDRFSAERPEGSISTLTIQRTEQRDSAMYRCASSPIAYEGDQPQHFGDGTRLSIL.

This sequence joins TRBV28 and TRBJ2-7; D may be TRBD2 (6 bases). Germline lookup yields CDR1 MDHEN and CDR2 SYDVKM. CDR3 length equals 14 residues. Deletions cut 7 bases from V and 6 bases from J, with 19 bases between. CDR3 DNA: TGTGCCAGCATTCTCGGGAGCCGGGGCGGCGAGCAGTACTTC. Its translation: CASILGSRGGEQYF.

The gene calls are TRBV6-8 and TRBJ1-4; D not certain. Germline CDR1 is MNHGY and CDR2 is SAAAGT. V was pared by 6 bases and J by 8 bases, with 10 bases between. The CDR3 covers 12 residues. The CDR3 DNA reads TGTGCCAGCAGCCCTTCCACCGAAAAACTGTTTTTT. Its protein is CASSPSTEKLFF.

The chain carries TRBV19 and TRBJ2-1; D tentatively reads TRBD1 or TRBD2 (5 bases each). Germline lookup yields CDR1 LNHDA and CDR2 SQIVND (reference sequence). Trimming removed 6 bases at V and 14 bases at J, with 26 bases between. The CDR3 has 15 amino acids. In DNA, the CDR3 is TGTGCCAGTAGGGCCGGGACCGCGGATACGGGGAAGAAGTTCTTC. Residues: CASRAGTADTGKKFF.

The V and J genes are TRBV10-2 and TRBJ2-2; the D is unclear. The germline V and J ends were trimmed by 2 bases and 3 bases, with 10 bases remaining between them. This CDR3 spans 15 amino acids. Germline CDR1 is WSHSY and CDR2 is SAAADI. The DNA for the CDR3 is TGCGCCAGCAGTGAGCCCGCTCTAGACACCGGGGAGCTGTTTTTT. Translated: CASSEPALDTGELFF.

The rearrangement joins TRBV19 to TRBJ2-6; TRBD1 matches 7 bases. With V trimmed by 4 bases and J by 3 bases, 6 bases remained unmatched. CDR1 and CDR2 (germline): LNHDA, SQIVND (reference sequence). The CDR3 loop spans 16 amino acids. Here the CDR3 reads CASSTLYRGGANVLTF. For the CDR3, the DNA is TGTGCCAGTAGTACGCTCTACAGGGGTGGGGCCAACGTCCTGACTTTC.

This chain joins TRBV19 and TRBJ1-2; 7 bases are shared with TRBD1. CDR3 size: 13 residues. Unmatched junction bases numbered 9, after V lost 9 bases and J lost 5 bases. Germline V CDR1 and CDR2: LNHDA, SQIVND (reference sequence). In DNA form, the CDR3 reads TGTGCCAGCCAGAGACAGGGTAATTATGGCTACACCTTC. This gives the protein CASQRQGNYGYTF.

This clone showed up just a few times. The chain recombines TRBV29-1 with TRBJ1-1, with D hard to call. V was pared by 1 base and J by 2 bases, with 8 bases between. The V gene's germline CDR1 is SQVTM and CDR2 ANQGSEA. This CDR3 comprises 13 residues. CDR3 sequence (DNA): TGCAGCGTTGAAGGCAGTCTAAACACTGAAGCTTTCTTT. This encodes CSVEGSLNTEAFF.

The chain carries TRBV5-1 and TRBJ2-1; 13 positions agree with TRBD2. The V gene end was trimmed by 0 bases and the J gene end by 0 bases; junction bases not matched to a gene: 6. The CDR3 covers 19 residues. The germline V gene has CDR1 SGHRS and CDR2 YFSETQ. CDR3 nucleotides: TGCGCCAGCAGCTTGGCGGGACTAGCGGGACAGAGCTCCTACAATGAGCAGTTCTTC. Its protein is CASSLAGLAGQSSYNEQFF.

The chain is built from TRBV29-1 and TRBJ2-6; no clear D gene. CDR3 size: 12 residues. V lost 7 bases, J lost 0 bases, and 4 bases lay in between. The germline V gene encodes CDR1 SQVTM and CDR2 ANQGSEA. The CDR3, as DNA: TGCAGCGGGACCTCTGGGGCCAACGTCCTGACTTTC. Its translation: CSGTSGANVLTF.

V is TRBV5-1 and J is TRBJ1-4, with 8 bases identical to TRBD1. Germline V lookup: CDR1 SGHRS, CDR2 YFSETQ. This CDR3 is 16 amino acids long. J lost 8 bases, V lost 0 bases, and 9 bases had no gene match. This chain's CDR3 is CASSLGSRGLEEKLFF. CDR3 in DNA: TGCGCCAGCAGCTTGGGATCCAGGGGGCTAGAGGAAAAACTGTTTTTT. The complete variable domain, with remaining parts taken from reference TRBV5-1 and TRBJ1-4, reads KAGVTQTPRYLIKTRGQQVTLSCSPISGHRSVSWYQQTPGQGLQFLFEYFSETQRNKGNFPGRFSGRQFSNSRSEMNVSTLELGDSALYLCASSLGSRGLEEKLFFGSGTQLSVL.

The chain recombines TRBV6-8 with TRBJ2-7; D gene uncertain. Trimming cost V 4 bases and J 4 bases, with 11 bases left between them. This CDR3 is 13 amino acids long. Germline assignment: CDR1 MNHGY and CDR2 SAAAGT. The CDR3 is CASSLAPEYEQYF. DNA for the CDR3: TGTGCCAGCAGTTTAGCCCCGGAGTACGAGCAGTACTTC.

This chain uses TRBV18 with TRBJ2-7; D is ambiguous. CDR3 length: 13 amino acids. Germline CDR1 is KGHSH and CDR2 is LQKENI. Trimming left V 8 bases short and J 3 bases short, with 14 bases between. In nucleotides, the CDR3 is TGTGCCAGCAAACCCTCCCGTTACTACGAGCAGTACTTC. This sequence encodes CASKPSRYYEQYF.